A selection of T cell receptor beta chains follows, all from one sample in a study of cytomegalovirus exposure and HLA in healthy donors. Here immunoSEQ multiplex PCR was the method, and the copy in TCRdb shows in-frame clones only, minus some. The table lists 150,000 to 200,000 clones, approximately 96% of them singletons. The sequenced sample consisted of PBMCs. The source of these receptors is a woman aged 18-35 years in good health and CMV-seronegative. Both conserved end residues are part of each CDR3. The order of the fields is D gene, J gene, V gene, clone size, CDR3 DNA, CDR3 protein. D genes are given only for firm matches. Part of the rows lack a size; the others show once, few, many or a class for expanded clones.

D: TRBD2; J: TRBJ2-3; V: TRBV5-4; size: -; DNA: TGTGCCAGCAGCAAGCGGGGGGAATTTGATACGCAGTATTTT; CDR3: CASSKRGEFDTQYF
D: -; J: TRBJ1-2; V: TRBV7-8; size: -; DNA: TGTGCCAGCAGCCCCCCTCTCATTGGGCACAGATTCTATGGCTACACCTTC; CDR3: CASSPPLIGHRFYGYTF
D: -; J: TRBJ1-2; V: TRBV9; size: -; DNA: TGTGCCAGCGACGGGGGACACTATGGCTACACCTTC; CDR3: CASDGGHYGYTF
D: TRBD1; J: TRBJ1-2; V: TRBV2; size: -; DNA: TGTGCCAGCGGGACAGACTTTTCCGGCTACACCTTC; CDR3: CASGTDFSGYTF
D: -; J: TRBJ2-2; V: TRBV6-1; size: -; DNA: TGTGCCAGCACCTTCGACAGATACACCGGGGAGCTGTTTTTT; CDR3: CASTFDRYTGELFF
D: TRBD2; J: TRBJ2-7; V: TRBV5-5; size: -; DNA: TGTGCCAGCAGCCGGGGGGCCTACGAGCAGTACTTC; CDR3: CASSRGAYEQYF
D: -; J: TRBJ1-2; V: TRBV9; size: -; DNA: TGTGCCAGCAGCGGGGACGGGGGGATCGGCTACACCTTC; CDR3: CASSGDGGIGYTF
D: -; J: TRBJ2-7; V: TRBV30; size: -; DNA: TGTGCCTGGAGTGTGTCAGGGGACGAGCAGTACTTC; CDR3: CAWSVSGDEQYF
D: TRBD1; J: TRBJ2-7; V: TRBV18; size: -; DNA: TGTGCCAGCTCACCGTCTCCCGGGACAGGGATTTCCTACGAGCAGTACTTC; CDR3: CASSPSPGTGISYEQYF
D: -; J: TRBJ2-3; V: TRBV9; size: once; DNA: TGTGCCAGCCAAGACCTGGAGGGGGCCCCGCAGTATTTT; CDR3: CASQDLEGAPQYF
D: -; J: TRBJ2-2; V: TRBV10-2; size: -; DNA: TGCGCCAGCCGGGGGGCCTCGGGGACCGGGGAGCTGTTTTTT; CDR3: CASRGASGTGELFF
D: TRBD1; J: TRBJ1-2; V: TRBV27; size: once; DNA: TGTGCCAGCAGGGAGACAGGGGCTAACTATGGCTACACCTTC; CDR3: CASRETGANYGYTF
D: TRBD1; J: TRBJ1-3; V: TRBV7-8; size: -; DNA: TGTGCCAGCACCATGGGGACAGGCTCTGGAAACACCATATATTTT; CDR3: CASTMGTGSGNTIYF
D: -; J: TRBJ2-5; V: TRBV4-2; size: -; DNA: TGTGCCAGCAGCCAAGCGGTCTCTCGCCAAGAGACCCAGTACTTC; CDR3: CASSQAVSRQETQYF
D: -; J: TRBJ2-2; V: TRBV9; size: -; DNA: TGTGCCAGCAGTCAGAGGACCGGGGAGCTGTTTTTT; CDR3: CASSQRTGELFF
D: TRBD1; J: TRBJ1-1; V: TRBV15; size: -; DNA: TGTGCCACCAGCAGATCGGACAGGGGGAGGACTGAAGCTTTCTTT; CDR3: CATSRSDRGRTEAFF
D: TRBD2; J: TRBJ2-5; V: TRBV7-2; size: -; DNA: TGTGCCAGCACCAAAGGGAGGGGTACGAGAGAGACCCAGTACTTC; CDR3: CASTKGRGTRETQYF
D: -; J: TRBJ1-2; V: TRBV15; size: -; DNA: TGTGCCACCAGCAGAGATTTGGACTTCCTCTATGGCTACACCTTC; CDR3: CATSRDLDFLYGYTF
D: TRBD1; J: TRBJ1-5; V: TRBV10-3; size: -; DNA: TGTGCCATCAGTGAGTCTGGACAGGCGCCCCAGCATTTT; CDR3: CAISESGQAPQHF
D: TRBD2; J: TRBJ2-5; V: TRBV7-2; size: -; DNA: TGTGCCAGCAGCTTAGGACCTAGCGGGGGTCAAGAGACCCAGTACTTC; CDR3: CASSLGPSGGQETQYF
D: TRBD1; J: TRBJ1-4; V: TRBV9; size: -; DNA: TGTGCCAGCAGCCCTACAGGGGGCTCCTTTAATGAAAAACTGTTTTTT; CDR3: CASSPTGGSFNEKLFF
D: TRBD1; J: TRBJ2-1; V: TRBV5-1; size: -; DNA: TGCGCCAGCAGCTCCGGGACAGGGGAAGACAATGAGCAGTTCTTC; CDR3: CASSSGTGEDNEQFF
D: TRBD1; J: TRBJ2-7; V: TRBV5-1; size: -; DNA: TGCGCCAGCAGCTTGCACGGGACAGGGGCCTACGAGCAGTACTTC; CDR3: CASSLHGTGAYEQYF
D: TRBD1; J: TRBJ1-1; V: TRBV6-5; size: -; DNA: TGTGCCAGCAGTCCACAGGGGACCAACACTGAAGCTTTCTTT; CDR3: CASSPQGTNTEAFF
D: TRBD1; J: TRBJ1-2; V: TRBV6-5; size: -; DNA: TGTGCCAGCAGTTATTCGACAGGGTCGAGATATGGCTACACCTTC; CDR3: CASSYSTGSRYGYTF
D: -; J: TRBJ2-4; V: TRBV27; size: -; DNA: TGTGCCAGCAGTTTGTCCCTCGCAGGGTCGAAAAACATTCAGTACTTC; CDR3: CASSLSLAGSKNIQYF
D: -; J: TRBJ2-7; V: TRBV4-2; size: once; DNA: TGTGCCAGCAGCCAAGATATTGGGACAATAGAGTACGAGCAGTACTTC; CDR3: CASSQDIGTIEYEQYF
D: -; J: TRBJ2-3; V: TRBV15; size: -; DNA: TGTGCCACCAGCAGAGATGGGTTGTCCAGGGATACGCAGTATTTT; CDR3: CATSRDGLSRDTQYF
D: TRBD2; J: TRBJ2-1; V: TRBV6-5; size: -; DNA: TGTGCCAGCAGTTACGGGGGGGGAGGGTACAATGAGCAGTTCTTC; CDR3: CASSYGGGGYNEQFF
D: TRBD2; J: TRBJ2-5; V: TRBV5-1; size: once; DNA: TGCGCCAGCAGCAACGGGGGGGCGGGCGTGGAGACCCAGTACTTC; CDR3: CASSNGGAGVETQYF
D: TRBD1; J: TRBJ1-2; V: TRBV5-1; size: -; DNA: TGCGCCAGCGGACGGGACAGGGGACTTTTTGGCTACACCTTC; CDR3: CASGRDRGLFGYTF
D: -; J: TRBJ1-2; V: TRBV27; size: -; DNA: TGTGCCAGCAGTTTATTAGGGGTGCCTTTCGATGGCTACACCTTC; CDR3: CASSLLGVPFDGYTF
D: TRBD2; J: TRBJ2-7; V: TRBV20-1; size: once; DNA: TGCAGTGCTAGACTAGCGGGGATGGAGTACTTC; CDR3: CSARLAGMEYF
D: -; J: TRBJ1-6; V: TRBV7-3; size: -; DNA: TGTGCCAGCAGCCTCGGGACAAGGGACTCACCCCTCCACTTT; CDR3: CASSLGTRDSPLHF
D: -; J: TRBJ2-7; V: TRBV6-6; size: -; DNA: TGTGCCAGCAGTTACTCAAGCGGAACCTACGAGCAGTACTTC; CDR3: CASSYSSGTYEQYF
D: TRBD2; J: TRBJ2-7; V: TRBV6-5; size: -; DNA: TGTGCCAGCAGTAGCGGGGGGCGGACCTACGAGCAGTACTTC; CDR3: CASSSGGRTYEQYF
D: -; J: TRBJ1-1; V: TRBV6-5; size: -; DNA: TGTGCCAGCAGTTACATTTCGGGGACTGAAGCTTTCTTT; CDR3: CASSYISGTEAFF
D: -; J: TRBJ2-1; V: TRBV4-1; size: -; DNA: TGCGCCAGCAGCCAAGCAACAGGTGTCAATGAGCAGTTCTTC; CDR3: CASSQATGVNEQFF
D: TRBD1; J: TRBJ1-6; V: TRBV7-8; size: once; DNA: TGTGCCAGCAGCTTCTCACGGGACAGGGGATATTCACCCCTCCACTTT; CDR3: CASSFSRDRGYSPLHF
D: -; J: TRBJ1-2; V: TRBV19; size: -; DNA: TGTGCCAGTAGTATAGCAATTTCCCTGGCGGGGGAGGACTATGGCTACACCTTC; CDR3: CASSIAISLAGEDYGYTF
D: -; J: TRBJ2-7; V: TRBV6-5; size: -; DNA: TGTGCCAGCAGTCGTACTCTCGGACAGTCCTACGAGCAGTACTTC; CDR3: CASSRTLGQSYEQYF
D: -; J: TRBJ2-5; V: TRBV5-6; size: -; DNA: TGTGCCAGCAGCTCCCCTAAACAGGGAGGGGAGACCCAGTACTTC; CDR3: CASSSPKQGGETQYF
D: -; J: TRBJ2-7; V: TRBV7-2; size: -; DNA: TGTGCCAGCGTACTCTTACGAATCTTCTACGAGCAGTACTTC; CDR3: CASVLLRIFYEQYF
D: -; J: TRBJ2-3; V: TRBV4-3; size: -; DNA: TGCGCCAGCAGCCAAGAATCCCCACCAGCGGGTGAACACATGTCGCAGTATTTT; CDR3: CASSQESPPAGEHMSQYF